The 4 T cell receptor beta chains listed next were all sequenced from one sample in a study of human T cells and chemical hapten exposure. The time point here: patch test 1, 2 weeks after DPC sensitization. Sample treatment: therapeutic diphenylcyclopropenone sensitization with weekly scalp DPC. MiXCR, applied by TCRdb to the RACE reads, yields one record per CDR3 protein. This sample has 85,000 or so distinct CDR3 sequences, with roughly 10% found just once. The starting material was whole blood, obtained in connection with sensitization to the hapten diphenylcyclopropenone (DPC). These receptors were obtained from a woman between 50 and 59 years old with alopecia areata. Some clones in this sample may be carry-over from other donors' samples.

This chain links TRBV12-3 or TRBV12-4 with TRBJ2-7, with D possibly being TRBD1 (5 bases). The CDR3 has 16 amino acids. The ends were cut back, 6 bases at V and 1 base at J, with 19 bases in the middle. The CDR3 loop reads CASRRSGFGASYEQYF. In DNA, the CDR3 is TGTGCCAGCAGACGCAGTGGGTTTGGGGCTTCCTACGAGCAGTACTTC.

In this sample, this clonotype turned up many times. The chain has TRBV7-9 and TRBJ1-2, with a tentative D call TRBD1 (6 bases). Per germline, CDR1 SEHNR and CDR2 FQNEAQ (reference sequence). The CDR3 is made up of 13 amino acids. With 2 bases removed from V and 8 bases from J, the gap between germline ends came to 12 bases. CDR3 DNA: TGTGCCAGCAGCTTACCGGGGGCAGGAGGCTACACCTTC. Its protein product is CASSLPGAGGYTF.

This chain joins TRBV30 and TRBJ1-5; no clear D gene. V was pared by 3 bases and J by 0 bases, with 15 bases between. Germline CDR1 is GTSNPN and CDR2 is SVGIG (reference sequence). This CDR3 region has 16 residues. The CDR3 region is CAWRASGSYSNQPQHF. Written as DNA, the CDR3 is TGTGCCTGGAGGGCTTCCGGGTCATATAGCAATCAGCCCCAGCATTTT.

V gene TRBV4-3 combines with J gene TRBJ2-5; D perhaps matches TRBD2 (5 bases). V was clipped by 4 bases and J by 5 bases, with 14 bases between them. Looked up from germline, CDR1 is LGHNA and CDR2 is YSLEER. The CDR3 extends over 14 amino acids. The chain's CDR3 is CASSPDSRAETQYF. The CDR3 DNA reads as TGCGCCAGCAGCCCGGACTCCCGAGCGGAGACCCAGTACTTC.